The 21 T cell receptor beta chains in this list originate from one sample, sequenced in a study of patients and donors after allogeneic stem cell transplantation. TCRdb re-derived calls from the RT-PCR reads in MiXCR, one entry per CDR3 protein. The sample yields approximately 430,000 distinct CDR3 sequences, more than 15% seen once. The sample comprised blood, either unsorted or a sorted T cell fraction (not recorded which). The receptors come from a human donor who was either an allogeneic HSCT recipient or a stem cell or donor lymphocyte infusion donor (not recorded which). It is not recorded whose cells these are; they may come from a transplant donor.

The genes are TRBV7-9 and TRBJ1-1; D uncertain. CDR3 length: 14 amino acids. Per the germline V gene, CDR1 is SEHNR and CDR2 is FQNEAQ (reference sequence). V lost 4 bases, J lost 0 bases, and 9 bases lay in between. The CDR3 DNA follows: TGTGCCAGCAGCTCCCGCCTTGTGAACACTGAAGCTTTCTTT. Translated, it gives CASSSRLVNTEAFF.

The table lists this clonotype with a few counts. The chain couples TRBV7-2 to TRBJ2-1; D is perhaps TRBD2 (6 bases). The CDR3 is 16 residues long. Trimming pared 5 bases from V and 0 bases from J, leaving 14 bases between. Germline V gene data show CDR1 as SGHTA and CDR2 as FQGNSA. CDR3 amino acids: CASSGDFTSSYNEQFF. The CDR3 DNA reads as TGTGCCAGCAGCGGGGACTTCACCTCCTCCTACAATGAGCAGTTCTTC.

This clonotype was seen a few times. This chain connects TRBV4-3 to TRBJ2-3; 7 bases fit TRBD2. The germline V gene encodes CDR1 LGHNA and CDR2 YSLEER. The CDR3 sequence is 16 residues long. V trimming: 4 bases; J trimming: 3 bases; junction bases outside the gene matches: 10. Here the CDR3 DNA reads TGCGCCAGCAGCCGTGGTGGCGGGACTATAACAGATACGCAGTATTTT. Its translation is CASSRGGGTITDTQYF.

The genes are TRBV19 and TRBJ2-2; tentatively, D is TRBD1 (6 bases). The CDR3 extends over 13 amino acids. Germline loops: CDR1 LNHDA, CDR2 SQIVND (reference sequence). Trimming cost V 4 bases and J 6 bases, with 9 bases left between them. The CDR3 is CASSRSGAGELFF. CDR3 in DNA: TGTGCCAGTAGTAGGTCAGGGGCCGGGGAGCTGTTTTTT.

This clonotype was observed a single time. The chain has TRBV4-3 and TRBJ2-6; unclear D gene. The length of the CDR3 is 17 residues. V shed 1 base and J shed 1 base, with 11 bases lying between them. The germline gives CDR1 LGHNA, CDR2 YSLEER. CDR3 in DNA: TGCGCCAGCAGCCAAGGGGCAGCTCTATCTGGGGCCAACGTCCTGACTTTC. This translates into CASSQGAALSGANVLTF.

This clonotype was picked up a small number of times. The chain couples TRBV28 to TRBJ1-1; D may be TRBD1 (5 bases). This CDR3 spans 15 amino acids. V was trimmed by 0 bases and J by 1 base, leaving 9 bases between them. CDR1 and CDR2 (germline): MDHEN, SYDVKM. CDR3 sequence: CASSLWQGSNTEAFF. CDR3 bases: TGTGCCAGCAGTTTATGGCAGGGATCGAACACTGAAGCTTTCTTT.

The CDR3 loop reads CASSESPGTGWYEQYF. CDR3 sequence (DNA): TGTGCCAGCAGTGAATCACCCGGGACAGGGTGGTACGAGCAGTACTTC. V is TRBV25-1 and J is TRBJ2-7, with 9 positions matching TRBD1. CDR3 length: 16 residues. V lost 1 base to trimming and J lost 4 bases; unmatched junction nucleotides: 8. CDR1 is MGHDK, CDR2 SYGVNS, per germline.

This clonotype was seen a few times. The chain combines TRBV28 with TRBJ2-2; possibly TRBD1 for D (6 bases). The CDR3 sequence is 17 residues long. CDR1 MDHEN and CDR2 SYDVKM come from the germline V gene. Trimming shortened V by 1 base and J by 2 bases, and 14 bases separated the two germline ends. CDR3 protein: CASSLYREVRNTGELFF. CDR3 in DNA: TGTGCCAGCAGTTTATACAGGGAAGTTCGAAACACCGGGGAGCTGTTTTTT.

The chain has TRBV7-8 and TRBJ1-1; D ambiguous. Trimming shortened V by 2 bases and J by 1 base, and 8 bases separated the two germline ends. Germline V CDR1 and CDR2: SGHVS, FQNEAQ. The CDR3 length is 14 residues. As DNA, the CDR3 is TGTGCCAGCAGCTTATTCGGCGGGAACACTGAAGCTTTCTTT. Translating it yields CASSLFGGNTEAFF.

In this sample, this clonotype turned up a few times. V is TRBV5-1 and J is TRBJ1-1; 9 bases match TRBD1. V lost 0 bases, J lost 1 base, and 1 base stayed unmatched. The length of the CDR3 is 15 residues. The germline V gene has CDR1 SGHRS and CDR2 YFSETQ. This CDR3 is CASSLGDRANTEAFF. The CDR3 DNA reads as TGCGCCAGCAGCTTGGGGGACAGGGCGAACACTGAAGCTTTCTTT.

V and J are TRBV5-1 and TRBJ1-1, with D unresolved. This CDR3 has 15 residues. The germline V gene has CDR1 SGHRS and CDR2 YFSETQ. V gave up 4 bases and J gave up 5 bases, with 18 bases separating them. DNA of the CDR3: TGCGCCAGCAGCCAAGTGAGTGGGAGAGAAACTGAAGCTTTCTTT. Residues: CASSQVSGRETEAFF.

This clonotype was counted many times. The rearrangement uses TRBV27 and TRBJ2-1; TRBD1 aligns across 9 bases. Germline V gene data show CDR1 as MNHEY and CDR2 as SMNVEV (reference sequence). The CDR3 contains 15 residues. V gave up 2 bases and J gave up 6 bases; unmatched junction bases: 5. DNA for the CDR3: TGTGCCAGCAGTTTAAAAGGACAGGGGCTCAATGAGCAGTTCTTC. Amino acids: CASSLKGQGLNEQFF.

This clonotype was detected a few times. This chain links TRBV19 with TRBJ2-2; 7 bases fit TRBD2. Trimming at V came to 7 bases and at J to 7 bases, leaving 12 bases not matched to a gene. Per the germline V gene, CDR1 is LNHDA and CDR2 is SQIVND (reference sequence). CDR3 size: 15 residues. This CDR3 reads CASTPAGLRGGELFF. The CDR3, as DNA: TGTGCCAGTACCCCCGCGGGACTACGTGGCGGGGAGCTGTTTTTT.

This clonotype was counted between two and nine times. The chain employs TRBV4-1 and TRBJ1-1; the match to TRBD1 covers 12 bases. The CDR3 contains 13 residues. Germline-derived CDR1 and CDR2 are MGHRA and YSYEKL. Unmatched junction bases numbered 1, after V lost 6 bases and J lost 5 bases. The CDR3 bases are TGCGCCAGCAGGGGACAGGGGGCGACTGAAGCTTTCTTT. The encoded protein is CASRGQGATEAFF.

This clonotype was recorded many times. V usage is TRBV7-9 and J usage is TRBJ2-7; D is uncertain. Germline-derived CDR1 and CDR2 are SEHNR and FQNEAQ (reference sequence). Trimming removed 1 base from V and 2 bases from J, with 9 bases in between. CDR3 length: 14 residues. The CDR3 nucleotides read TGTGCCAGCAGCTTAGTCCCTAATACCTACGAGCAGTACTTC. This translates into CASSLVPNTYEQYF.

The V gene is TRBV15, the J gene TRBJ2-2; 8 bases map to TRBD1. The CDR3 is 14 amino acids. Germline V CDR1 and CDR2: LNHNV, YYDKDF (reference sequence). Unmatched junction bases numbered 1, after V lost 3 bases and J lost 4 bases. The CDR3 DNA sequence: TGTGCCACCAGCAGGGACAGGGTCACCGGGGAGCTGTTTTTT. Protein sequence: CATSRDRVTGELFF.

This clonotype was seen more than once but under ten times. The chain employs TRBV6-2 or TRBV6-3 and TRBJ2-5; the D gene is possibly TRBD2 (6 bases). Trimming took off 6 bases at V and 1 base at J, with 12 bases between the two ends. This CDR3 has 14 residues. Germline V gene sequence: CDR1 MNHEY, CDR2 SVGEGT. The CDR3 DNA is TGTGCCAGCAGCCGGGGAGGTCCCCAAGAGACCCAGTACTTC. Translating it yields CASSRGGPQETQYF.

This clonotype was recorded at least ten times. Germline is not matched at one junction end, which may reflect a read error. V is TRBV5-6 and J is TRBJ1-1, with 7 bases lining up with TRBD1. The CDR3 totals 14 residues. The V gene's germline CDR1 is SGHDT and CDR2 YYEEEE. The CDR3 loop reads CASSLTGMNTEAFF. The CDR3 region has the DNA TGCGCCAGCAGCTTGACAGGGATGAACACTGAAGCTTTCTTT. Full variable domain (remainder filled in from reference TRBV5-6 and TRBJ1-1): DAGVTQSPTHLIKTRGQQVTLRCSPKSGHDTVSWYQQALGQGPQFIFQYYEEEERQRGNFPDRFSGHQFPNYSSELNVNALLLGDSALYLCASSLTGMNTEAFFGQGTRLTVV.

V and J are TRBV5-1 and TRBJ2-2, with 7 bases that match TRBD1. The CDR3 extends over 15 amino acids. In germline, CDR1 is SGHRS, CDR2 YFSETQ. The J segment lost 7 bases and the V segment lost 0 bases, leaving 6 bases of the junction unmatched. Here the CDR3 reads CASSLAGQGVGELFF. The CDR3 DNA sequence: TGCGCCAGCAGCTTGGCCGGGCAGGGGGTCGGGGAGCTGTTTTTT.

J is TRBJ2-1 and V is TRBV10-3, with 8 bases identical to TRBD2. The CDR3 length is 14 residues. Germline loops: CDR1 ENHRY, CDR2 SYGVKD. After removal of 4 bases from V and 7 bases from J, the junction contained 6 bases not matched to a gene. CDR3 in amino acids: CAISAPGGRNEQFF. DNA of the CDR3: TGTGCCATCAGTGCCCCGGGAGGGAGAAATGAGCAGTTCTTC.

In its sample, this clonotype was seen a few times. The chain carries TRBV29-1 and TRBJ1-2, with a possible D match to TRBD1 (6 bases). This CDR3 spans 13 amino acids. Trimming stripped 4 bases from V and 4 bases from J, with 13 bases between. CDR1 and CDR2 from the germline V gene are SQVTM and ANQGSEA. This CDR3 is CSVGREGGYGYTF. In nucleotides, the CDR3 is TGCAGCGTTGGTCGGGAAGGGGGCTATGGCTACACCTTC.